These 30 T cell receptor beta chains came from one sample sequenced in a study of blood T cell repertoires in COVID-19. Sequenced by immunoSEQ multiplex PCR; TCRdb stores in-frame clones only, minus some. The table has 52,000 or so clones, approximately 81% seen once. Sequencing was carried out using peripheral blood. The origin of the receptors is a man aged 50-60 years with acute or convalescent COVID-19.

This chain uses TRBV6-5 with TRBJ1-6; a weak D match, TRBD1 (5 bases). CDR3 length equals 15 residues. Looked up from germline, CDR1 is MNHEY and CDR2 is SVGAGI. Trimming cost V 0 bases and J 9 bases, with 12 bases left between them. CDR3 amino acids: CASSYSREVVSPLHF. CDR3 sequence (DNA): TGTGCCAGCAGTTACTCCAGGGAGGTGGTTTCACCCCTCCACTTT.

V usage is TRBV4-2 and J usage is TRBJ2-3, with 7 nucleotides matching TRBD2. The trim removed 1 base at V and 2 bases at J, leaving 6 bases unmatched. The CDR3 has 16 residues. Per the germline V gene, CDR1 is LGHNA and CDR2 is YNFKEQ. CDR3: CASSQGGAGPTDTQYF. The CDR3, as DNA: TGTGCCAGCAGCCAAGGAGGAGCGGGGCCCACAGATACGCAGTATTTT.

In this sample, this clone turned up once. The gene calls are TRBV19 and TRBJ1-2; D ambiguous. V lost 10 bases, J lost 6 bases, and 21 bases lay in between. Germline V CDR1 and CDR2: LNHDA, SQIVND (reference sequence). CDR3 length: 14 amino acids. The DNA for the CDR3 is TGTGCCACCCGACCTTATCAGGCAGCTAATGGCTACACCTTC. The encoded protein is CATRPYQAANGYTF.

The chain uses TRBV6-5 and TRBJ1-6; a weak D match, TRBD1 (6 bases). Germline lookup yields CDR1 MNHEY and CDR2 SVGAGI. The V end was cut by 6 bases, the J end by 9 bases, with 18 bases between. CDR3 size: 15 residues. In DNA, the CDR3 is TGTGCCAGCAGACTTCCGGACAGACCTGGTTCACCCCTCCACTTT. Amino acid sequence: CASRLPDRPGSPLHF.

The chain is built from TRBV7-6 and TRBJ1-5; 8 bases are a match to TRBD1. Germline lookup yields CDR1 SGHVS and CDR2 FNYEAQ. V shed 4 bases and J 2 bases; nucleotides not matched to a gene: 4. This CDR3 contains 15 residues. CDR3 in DNA: TGTGCCAGCAGCTCAGGGGGCGAAGGCAATCAGCCCCAGCATTTT. Translating gives CASSSGGEGNQPQHF.

V and J are TRBV5-6 and TRBJ2-7, with 11 bases identical to TRBD2. Trimming removed 2 bases from V and 5 bases from J; junction bases left unmatched: 9. This CDR3 is 16 amino acids long. Germline values: CDR1 SGHDT, CDR2 YYEEEE. CDR3 sequence reads: CASSLLASGGRDEQYF. For the CDR3, the DNA is TGTGCCAGCAGCTTACTTGCTAGCGGGGGGAGGGACGAGCAGTACTTC.

The rearrangement uses TRBV7-8 and TRBJ2-7; 8 nucleotides match TRBD2. CDR3 length: 17 residues. The germline V gene encodes CDR1 SGHVS and CDR2 FQNEAQ. The ends lost 0 bases at V and 2 bases at J; junction bases unmatched: 9. CDR3 nucleotides: TGTGCCAGCAGCTTAGCGGGTAGCGGGGCAATTCCCTACGAGCAGTACTTC. As protein: CASSLAGSGAIPYEQYF.

The chain joins TRBV12-3 or TRBV12-4 to TRBJ1-3; 8 bases match TRBD1. The CDR3 runs to 13 residues. V lost 8 bases to trimming and J lost 2 bases; unmatched junction nucleotides: 2. This chain's CDR3 is CASETGAGNTIYF. The CDR3 DNA reads TGTGCCAGCGAGACAGGGGCTGGAAACACCATATATTTT.

This chain uses TRBV18 with TRBJ1-2, with TRBD1 matching 7 bases. The V gene end was trimmed by 5 bases and the J gene end by 3 bases; junction bases not matched to a gene: 6. CDR3 length: 14 residues. Germline V gene sequence: CDR1 KGHSH, CDR2 LQKENI. CDR3 nucleotide sequence: TGTGCCAGCTCATGGGACAGCGACTACTATGGCTACACCTTC. Its translation: CASSWDSDYYGYTF.

The rearrangement uses TRBV6-5 and TRBJ2-5, with TRBD2 as a possible D gene (6 bases). The V end was cut by 6 bases, the J end by 2 bases, with 13 bases between. The CDR3 has 14 residues. Per germline, CDR1 MNHEY and CDR2 SVGAGI. Here the CDR3 DNA reads TGTGCCAGCAGAACGGGACTGGCACAAGAGACCCAGTACTTC. Residues: CASRTGLAQETQYF.

V is TRBV5-1 and J is TRBJ2-7, with TRBD2 matching over 10 bases. Losses at the gene ends were 3 bases for V and 4 bases for J; bases not matched to a gene: 10. Germline CDR1 is SGHRS and CDR2 is YFSETQ. This CDR3 comprises 16 residues. CDR3 nucleotides: TGCGCCAGCAGCTCAATTCTAGCGGGGGCTAGTTACGAGCAGTACTTC. It yields the protein CASSSILAGASYEQYF. The full variable domain, with the rest looked up from reference TRBV5-1 and TRBJ2-7, is KAGVTQTPRYLIKTRGQQVTLSCSPISGHRSVSWYQQTPGQGLQFLFEYFSETQRNKGNFPGRFSGRQFSNSRSEMNVSTLELGDSALYLCASSSILAGASYEQYFGPGTRLTVT.

J is TRBJ1-6 and V is TRBV7-9, with a possible D match to TRBD1 (5 bases). Looked up from germline, CDR1 is SEHNR and CDR2 is FQNEAQ (reference sequence). This CDR3 is 15 amino acids long. The germline V and J ends were trimmed by 0 bases and 9 bases, with 12 bases remaining between them. CDR3 nucleotide sequence: TGTGCCAGCAGCTTAGCCCGGACAAACAGTTCACCCCTCCACTTT. Its protein product is CASSLARTNSSPLHF.

CDR3 region: CASSLRTGSEAFF. For the CDR3, the DNA is TGTGCCAGCAGCCTCCGGACAGGGTCTGAAGCTTTCTTT. V usage is TRBV7-9 and J usage is TRBJ1-1; 8 bases line up with TRBD1. The J segment lost 6 bases and the V segment lost 5 bases, leaving 5 bases of the junction unmatched. The germline gives CDR1 SEHNR, CDR2 FQNEAQ (reference sequence). The CDR3 runs to 13 residues.

This clone is medium-sized (0.01 to 0.1%) within its sample. CDR3 DNA sequence: TGTGCCAGCAGTCAGGACAGTTCCTACGAGCAGTACTTC. Its translation is CASSQDSSYEQYF. This chain links TRBV6-2 or TRBV6-3 with TRBJ2-7; perhaps TRBD1 as D (6 bases). Per germline, CDR1 MNHEY and CDR2 SVGEGT. V was cut by 5 bases and J by 1 base, with 9 bases left in between. The CDR3 has 13 residues.

This clone was detected once. V is TRBV28 and J is TRBJ2-3, with D maybe TRBD2 (6 bases). This CDR3 spans 15 amino acids. CDR1 MDHEN and CDR2 SYDVKM come from the germline V gene. V was pared by 5 bases and J by 4 bases, with 16 bases between. CDR3 coding DNA: TGTGCCAGCAGTAGTACCGGGACTGGCGCAGATACGCAGTATTTT. This gives the protein CASSSTGTGADTQYF.

The chain uses TRBV7-8 and TRBJ2-5, with 9 bases lining up with TRBD1. The CDR3 runs 15 residues. Germline loops: CDR1 SGHVS, CDR2 FQNEAQ. V was clipped by 4 bases and J by 2 bases; unmatched bases: 5. The CDR3, as DNA: TGTGCCAGCAGCTCGGACAGGGGTCGACAAGAGACCCAGTACTTC. Translated, it gives CASSSDRGRQETQYF.

The CDR3 nucleotides read TGTGCCAGCAGCTCCCCGACTAGCGGGAGGTACGAGCAGTACTTC. As protein: CASSSPTSGRYEQYF. The chain is built from TRBV7-8 and TRBJ2-7, with 13 bases aligning to TRBD2. J gave up 4 bases and V 4 bases, and 4 bases lay outside the gene matches. CDR1 and CDR2 from the germline V gene are SGHVS and FQNEAQ. The CDR3 spans 15 residues.

In DNA, the CDR3 is TGTGCCAGTAGTATAGCTACCCAGCCCCAGCATTTT. It yields the protein CASSIATQPQHF. This chain joins TRBV19 and TRBJ1-5; D call uncertain. Germline V gives CDR1 LNHDA, CDR2 SQIVND (reference sequence). The V end was cut by 1 base, the J end by 7 bases, with 5 bases between. The CDR3 has 12 residues.

This chain connects TRBV27 to TRBJ2-7; D may be TRBD2 (5 bases). The V and J ends lost 0 bases and 7 bases respectively, with 13 bases between them. The CDR3 is 14 amino acids. Germline assignment: CDR1 MNHEY and CDR2 SMNVEV (reference sequence). In DNA, the CDR3 is TGTGCCAGCAGTTTATCGGTCGGGATGGGGGAGCAGTACTTC. Protein product: CASSLSVGMGEQYF.

The CDR3 here is CASKYPDSSYEQYF. CDR3 nucleotide sequence: TGTGCCAGCAAATATCCAGATTCCTCCTACGAGCAGTACTTC. This chain joins TRBV6-5 and TRBJ2-7; no clear D. Trimming left V 7 bases short and J 0 bases short, with 13 bases between. The CDR3 has 14 residues. CDR1 is MNHEY, CDR2 SVGAGI, per germline.

The chain links TRBV5-1 to TRBJ2-5; 7 bases line up with TRBD2. Germline lookup yields CDR1 SGHRS and CDR2 YFSETQ. The CDR3 is 16 amino acids. V gave up 0 bases and J gave up 0 bases; unmatched junction bases: 5. In nucleotides, the CDR3 is TGCGCCAGCAGCTTGGGGCCAGGGAGGGACCAAGAGACCCAGTACTTC. It translates to CASSLGPGRDQETQYF.

The V gene is TRBV5-5, the J gene TRBJ2-5; D gene uncertain. The CDR3 spans 13 residues. The germline CDR1 and CDR2 sequences are SGHKS and YYEKEE (reference sequence). Trimming left V 3 bases short and J 5 bases short, with 11 bases between. CDR3 in amino acids: CASSSQARETQYF. The DNA of the CDR3 is TGTGCCAGCAGCTCTCAGGCTCGGGAGACCCAGTACTTC.

The CDR3 coding sequence is TGTGCCAGCAGCGTAGAGGAGGGTCTGTGGTATGGCTACACCTTC. This encodes CASSVEEGLWYGYTF. The chain couples TRBV9 to TRBJ1-2; no clear D. This CDR3 is built from 15 residues. The germline V gene encodes CDR1 SGDLS and CDR2 YYNGEE. V lost 0 bases to trimming and J lost 5 bases, with 14 bases between them. Based on the CDR3 plus reference TRBV9 and TRBJ1-2, the full variable domain is DSGVTQTPKHLITATGQRVTLRCSPRSGDLSVYWYQQSLDQGLQFLIQYYNGEERAKGNILERFSAQQFPDLHSELNLSSLELGDSALYFCASSVEEGLWYGYTFGSGTRLTVV.

The table lists this clone with a count of one. The chain employs TRBV2 and TRBJ1-5; 8 nucleotides agree with TRBD1. The length of the CDR3 is 14 residues. V gave up 4 bases and J gave up 5 bases; unmatched junction bases: 4. Germline CDR1 reads SNHLY; CDR2 reads FYNNEI. The CDR3 DNA is TGTGCCAGCAGTGGACAGGGGAGGCATCAGCCCCAGCATTTT. It is translated as CASSGQGRHQPQHF.

CDR3 in amino acids: CAWIRGRGSTEAFF. The CDR3 coding sequence is TGTGCCTGGATCAGGGGGCGGGGGAGCACTGAAGCTTTCTTT. This chain links TRBV30 with TRBJ1-1; 8 bases are shared with TRBD1. The germline gives CDR1 GTSNPN, CDR2 SVGIG (reference sequence). The CDR3 loop spans 14 amino acids. V was pared by 4 bases and J by 4 bases, with 8 bases of the junction left unmatched.

This clone was counted a few times. The chain employs TRBV10-1 and TRBJ2-7, with 7 bases matching TRBD2. This CDR3 is 13 amino acids long. Germline V gene sequence: CDR1 WNHNN, CDR2 SYGVQD (reference sequence). V was clipped by 5 bases and J by 0 bases; unmatched bases: 1. As DNA, the CDR3 is TGCGCCAGCAGTCCTAGCGGCTCCTACGAGCAGTACTTC. Translating gives CASSPSGSYEQYF.

This chain uses TRBV27 with TRBJ1-2, with TRBD1 matching over 7 bases. The CDR3 has 15 amino acids. The ends lost 5 bases at V and 5 bases at J; junction bases unmatched: 11. The germline gives CDR1 MNHEY, CDR2 SMNVEV (reference sequence). The CDR3 DNA follows: TGTGCCAGCAGTCTCTCCGGGACAGTTGCGTATGGCTACACCTTC. It translates to CASSLSGTVAYGYTF.

This rearrangement joins TRBV2 to TRBJ1-5; TRBD1 matches 7 bases. The V and J ends lost 6 bases and 6 bases, in that order; junction bases with no gene match: 5. CDR3 length: 13 amino acids. Germline V CDR1 and CDR2: SNHLY, FYNNEI. The CDR3 DNA sequence: TGTGCCAGCAGCGCAGGGGGTGCTCAGCCCCAGCATTTT. Translation: CASSAGGAQPQHF.

The chain is built from TRBV9 and TRBJ2-7; no firm D call. The V end was cut by 0 bases, the J end by 0 bases, with 7 bases between. The germline V gene encodes CDR1 SGDLS and CDR2 YYNGEE. CDR3 size: 14 residues. The CDR3 nucleotides are TGTGCCAGCAGCGTAGGCCAGGCCTCCTACGAGCAGTACTTC. Protein product: CASSVGQASYEQYF.

The rearrangement links TRBV5-6 to TRBJ2-5, with 9 nucleotides matching TRBD1. The CDR3 runs 16 residues. V was pared by 1 base and J by 5 bases, with 9 bases of the junction left unmatched. Germline-derived CDR1 and CDR2 are SGHDT and YYEEEE. CDR3 coding DNA: TGTGCCAGCAGCTTGTATTCGGGACAGGGCCCGGAGACCCAGTACTTC. Translating gives CASSLYSGQGPETQYF.